A single sample is the source of the 32 T cell receptor beta chains below, sequenced in a study of cytomegalovirus exposure and HLA in healthy donors. The PCR contained 60 Vbeta and 13 Jbeta primers. Clones were read by immunoSEQ multiplex PCR, and TCRdb kept only the in-frame ones, dropping some. The sample has over 100,000 clones; over 60% are singletons. The sample comprised PBMCs. These receptor sequences come from a man between 18 and 29 years old in good health and CMV-seronegative.

This clone was detected only a few times. The chain recombines TRBV5-4 with TRBJ2-5; D is possibly TRBD2 (6 bases). The CDR3 extends over 14 amino acids. V shed 3 bases and J shed 1 base, with 10 bases lying between them. The germline CDR1 and CDR2 sequences are SGHNT and YYREEE (reference sequence). This CDR3 reads CASSSLGGQETQYF. CDR3 in DNA: TGTGCCAGCAGCTCCTTGGGAGGCCAAGAGACCCAGTACTTC.

The chain combines TRBV5-6 with TRBJ2-7; D perhaps matches TRBD2 (5 bases). The germline CDR1 and CDR2 sequences are SGHDT and YYEEEE. Trimming stripped 1 base from V and 4 bases from J, with 12 bases between. The CDR3 loop spans 14 amino acids. In DNA form, the CDR3 reads TGTGCCAGCAGCTTGAGAGGGTGGTTATACGAGCAGTACTTC. Translated: CASSLRGWLYEQYF.

The chain combines TRBV5-5 with TRBJ1-5, with 12 bases identical to TRBD1. The CDR3 consists of 15 residues. V dropped 4 bases and J dropped 5; count of bases not matched to a gene: 4. Germline CDR1 SGHKS, CDR2 YYEKEE (reference sequence). CDR3 loop: CASSPGTGGHQPQHF. CDR3 nucleotides: TGTGCCAGCAGCCCCGGGACAGGGGGCCATCAGCCCCAGCATTTT.

The chain couples TRBV5-1 to TRBJ2-5; D unclear. The J call could be wrong; TRBJ2-7 is a better fit for the DNA end. Germline CDR1 is SGHRS and CDR2 is YFSETQ. The CDR3 is 11 residues long. In nucleotides, the CDR3 is TGCGCCAGCAGCGACTCCTACGAGCAGTACTTC. The encoded protein is CASSDSYEQYF.

This chain connects TRBV29-1 to TRBJ2-3, with TRBD1 matching over 12 bases. CDR1 is SQVTM, CDR2 ANQGSEA, per germline. The ends lost 2 bases at V and 3 bases at J; junction bases unmatched: 9. This CDR3 spans 17 amino acids. The CDR3 reads CSVEYRDRGPRTDTQYF. CDR3 sequence (DNA): TGCAGCGTTGAATACCGGGACAGGGGGCCGAGGACAGATACGCAGTATTTT.

This clone was seen once. The V call is TRBV6-5, the J call TRBJ2-3, with D maybe TRBD2 (6 bases). The CDR3 length is 15 residues. Trimming stripped 6 bases from V and 0 bases from J, with 13 bases between. CDR1 is MNHEY and CDR2 is SVGAGI in the germline V gene. The chain's CDR3 is CASSLQRASTDTQYF. Written as DNA, the CDR3 is TGTGCCAGCAGCCTACAGCGGGCTAGCACAGATACGCAGTATTTT.

This chain connects TRBV11-2 to TRBJ1-1; TRBD1 matches 9 bases. Trimming at V came to 1 base and at J to 1 base, leaving 1 base not matched to a gene. The CDR3 spans 15 residues. Germline V gene lookup returns CDR1 SGHAT and CDR2 FQNNGV. The CDR3 DNA reads as TGTGCCAGCAGCTTAGGGACAGGGGCGAACACTGAAGCTTTCTTT. Translated: CASSLGTGANTEAFF.

This clone was observed a few times. The V gene is TRBV9, the J gene TRBJ2-3, with 7 nucleotides matching TRBD1. The length of the CDR3 is 15 residues. Germline CDR1 SGDLS, CDR2 YYNGEE. The trim removed 3 bases at V and 2 bases at J, leaving 6 bases unmatched. CDR3 loop: CASSAWTGDTDTQYF. The CDR3 nucleotides read TGTGCCAGCAGCGCATGGACAGGAGACACAGATACGCAGTATTTT.

This sequence joins TRBV7-2 and TRBJ2-7, with TRBD2 matching over 8 bases. CDR3 length equals 15 residues. Per germline, CDR1 SGHTA and CDR2 FQGNSA. J gave up 3 bases and V 1 base, and 5 bases lay outside the gene matches. The CDR3 loop is CASSLVQREIYEQYF. The CDR3 DNA sequence: TGTGCCAGCAGCTTAGTACAGCGGGAGATCTACGAGCAGTACTTC.

The chain is built from TRBV27 and TRBJ2-5; D perhaps matches TRBD1 (7 bases). Germline V gene lookup returns CDR1 MNHEY and CDR2 SMNVEV (reference sequence). V gave up 8 bases and J gave up 7 bases, with 11 bases separating them. The CDR3 extends over 11 amino acids. CDR3 in DNA: TGTGCCAGCGGTCAGGGGGGGACCCAGTACTTC. Amino acid sequence: CASGQGGTQYF.

A few counts support this clone. The chain carries TRBV9 and TRBJ2-2, with 8 bases identical to TRBD2. Germline V CDR1 and CDR2: SGDLS, YYNGEE. Trimming took 2 bases from V and 5 from J; bases not matched to a gene: 8. This CDR3 region has 16 residues. The CDR3 loop is CASSVWAGGSTGELFF. The DNA of the CDR3 is TGTGCCAGCAGCGTGTGGGCGGGAGGTTCGACCGGGGAGCTGTTTTTT.

The rearrangement joins TRBV4-3 to TRBJ2-2; D is possibly TRBD1 (6 bases). CDR1 and CDR2 (germline): LGHNA, YSLEER. The CDR3 has 17 residues. V lost 4 bases to trimming and J lost 6 bases, with 21 bases between them. The CDR3 reads CASSPTGEHWGPGELFF. Written as DNA, the CDR3 is TGCGCCAGCAGCCCCACAGGCGAGCACTGGGGGCCCGGGGAGCTGTTTTTT.

This clone was found a few times. The V gene is TRBV9, the J gene TRBJ2-3, with TRBD1 matching 7 bases. The CDR3 sequence is 14 residues long. Germline CDR1 reads SGDLS; CDR2 reads YYNGEE. V lost 2 bases, J lost 1 base, and 1 base stayed unmatched. The CDR3 here is CASSVGQGTDTQYF. Here the CDR3 DNA reads TGTGCCAGCAGCGTCGGACAGGGCACAGATACGCAGTATTTT.

V usage is TRBV7-6 and J usage is TRBJ1-5, with D perhaps matching TRBD1 (6 bases). The CDR3 covers 13 residues. CDR1 SGHVS and CDR2 FNYEAQ come from the germline V gene. The V end was cut by 5 bases, the J end by 9 bases, with 14 bases between. The CDR3 DNA is TGTGCCAGCAGCCAAGGACAGTTCGGGCCCCAGCATTTT. It encodes CASSQGQFGPQHF.

V is TRBV30 and J is TRBJ1-1, with 8 bases lining up with TRBD1. The germline CDR1 and CDR2 sequences are GTSNPN and SVGIG (reference sequence). V shed 8 bases, J shed 5 bases, and the junction held 10 bases outside the gene matches. CDR3 size: 13 residues. The CDR3 loop reads CARRTGKGTEAFF. As DNA, the CDR3 is TGTGCCAGACGGACAGGGAAGGGGACTGAAGCTTTCTTT.

This chain joins TRBV5-4 and TRBJ1-1, with D perhaps matching TRBD1 (5 bases). V gave up 0 bases and J gave up 4 bases, with 10 bases separating them. Per the germline V gene, CDR1 is SGHNT and CDR2 is YYREEE (reference sequence). The CDR3 spans 14 residues. In DNA, the CDR3 is TGTGCCAGCAGCTTGGCCGGGGGGACCACTGAAGCTTTCTTT. The encoded protein is CASSLAGGTTEAFF.

CDR3 sequence reads: CASSHSFSGKVPTDTQYF. For the CDR3, the DNA is TGCGCCAGCAGCCACTCATTTAGCGGGAAGGTGCCCACAGATACGCAGTATTTT. The chain couples TRBV5-1 to TRBJ2-3, with 8 nucleotides matching TRBD2. Germline CDR1 reads SGHRS; CDR2 reads YFSETQ. After removal of 4 bases from V and 2 bases from J, the junction contained 15 bases not matched to a gene. CDR3 length: 18 residues.

This clone was recorded only once. This same CDR3 is encoded by further DNA sequences in the sample. The chain couples TRBV5-6 to TRBJ1-5; D is possibly TRBD1 (6 bases). Germline lookup yields CDR1 SGHDT and CDR2 YYEEEE. The CDR3 is 15 residues long. V dropped 0 bases and J dropped 7 bases, with 14 bases sitting between them. CDR3 region: CASSLGGGAGQPQHF. In DNA form, the CDR3 reads TGTGCCAGCAGCTTGGGAGGGGGGGCCGGGCAGCCCCAGCATTTT.

The chain combines TRBV5-1 with TRBJ1-2; 7 bases line up with TRBD1. The germline gives CDR1 SGHRS, CDR2 YFSETQ. The length of the CDR3 is 12 residues. Trimming cost V 4 bases and J 5 bases; bases outside gene matches: 2. In DNA, the CDR3 is TGCGCCAGCAGCACAGGGGATTATGGCTACACCTTC. Translating it yields CASSTGDYGYTF.

The J gene is TRBJ2-6, the V gene TRBV7-2; D remains unclear. The CDR3 extends over 14 amino acids. The V gene lost 5 bases and the J gene lost 0 bases, with 5 bases spanning the gap. The germline gives CDR1 SGHTA, CDR2 FQGNSA. CDR3 residues: CASSRSSGANVLTF. In DNA form, the CDR3 reads TGTGCCAGCAGCCGTAGCTCTGGGGCCAACGTCCTGACTTTC. Based on the CDR3 plus reference TRBV7-2 and TRBJ2-6, the full variable domain is GAGVSQSPSNKVTEKGKDVELRCDPISGHTALYWYRQSLGQGLEFLIYFQGNSAPDKSGLPSDRFSAERTGGSVSTLTIQRTQQEDSAVYLCASSRSSGANVLTFGAGSRLTVL.

The chain uses TRBV10-3 and TRBJ2-5; 9 nucleotides agree with TRBD1. From germline, CDR1 is ENHRY and CDR2 SYGVKD. This CDR3 has 13 residues. J lost 0 bases, V lost 10 bases, and 3 bases had no gene match. CDR3 residues: CATGTGNQETQYF. The CDR3 nucleotides read TGTGCCACCGGGACAGGGAACCAAGAGACCCAGTACTTC.

The chain is built from TRBV28 and TRBJ2-2, with D possibly TRBD1 on 6 matching bases. The CDR3 runs to 16 residues. From germline, CDR1 is MDHEN and CDR2 SYDVKM. Trimming removed 2 bases from V and 4 bases from J, with 14 bases in between. The CDR3 region is CASSLPGGRGTGELFF. DNA for the CDR3: TGTGCCAGCAGTTTACCCGGCGGCAGGGGCACCGGGGAGCTGTTTTTT.

The chain has TRBV4-1 and TRBJ1-2; maybe TRBD1 (6 bases). CDR3 size: 17 residues. Germline assignment: CDR1 MGHRA and CDR2 YSYEKL. V dropped 3 bases and J dropped 5 bases, with 22 bases sitting between them. The CDR3 sequence is CASSHHRTGSGDYGYTF. CDR3 DNA sequence: TGCGCCAGCAGCCACCACAGAACAGGGTCTGGAGATTATGGCTACACCTTC.

This clone was seen a single time. V is TRBV5-6 and J is TRBJ2-1; TRBD2 might be the D (6 bases). Deletions cut 2 bases from V and 4 bases from J, with 13 bases between. CDR3 length equals 15 residues. The germline V gene has CDR1 SGHDT and CDR2 YYEEEE. CDR3 protein: CASSLPGSIYNEQFF. The CDR3 DNA reads TGTGCCAGCAGCTTACCCGGGAGTATTTACAATGAGCAGTTCTTC.

This clone appeared once. This chain links TRBV6-5 with TRBJ2-5, with 9 nucleotides matching TRBD1. The ends lost 5 bases at V and 2 bases at J; junction bases unmatched: 3. Germline V gene lookup returns CDR1 MNHEY and CDR2 SVGAGI. CDR3 length: 14 residues. CDR3 protein: CASSQGQGQETQYF. In nucleotides, the CDR3 is TGTGCCAGCAGTCAGGGACAGGGACAAGAGACCCAGTACTTC.

The rearrangement uses TRBV9 and TRBJ2-7; weak D call: TRBD2 (6 bases). Trimming removed 3 bases from V and 2 bases from J, with 18 bases in between. CDR3 length equals 16 residues. Germline V CDR1 and CDR2: SGDLS, YYNGEE. Written as DNA, the CDR3 is TGTGCCAGCAGCGGGAGTTCACGGGGGACGGCCTACGAGCAGTACTTC. Its translation: CASSGSSRGTAYEQYF.

This chain joins TRBV4-2 and TRBJ2-3; 10 positions agree with TRBD1. Germline-derived CDR1 and CDR2 are LGHNA and YNFKEQ. V shed 1 base and J 3 bases; nucleotides not matched to a gene: 4. The CDR3 consists of 16 residues. As DNA, the CDR3 is TGTGCCAGCAGCCAAGGCGACAGGGGGCAAACAGATACGCAGTATTTT. Translating gives CASSQGDRGQTDTQYF.

CDR3 coding DNA: TGTGCCAGCAGCTTAGGAGGGAACACCGGGGAGCTGTTTTTT. Amino acids: CASSLGGNTGELFF. V gene TRBV7-8 combines with J gene TRBJ2-2; D remains unclear. The CDR3 extends over 14 amino acids. Germline V gives CDR1 SGHVS, CDR2 FQNEAQ. V lost 1 base and J 1 base, leaving 4 bases between the germline ends.

This clone has only a few counts. This chain connects TRBV29-1 to TRBJ2-7; 7 bases fit TRBD1. From germline, CDR1 is SQVTM and CDR2 ANQGSEA. After removal of 6 bases from V and 3 bases from J, the junction contained 2 bases not matched to a gene. The CDR3 is made up of 11 amino acids. The CDR3 DNA is TGCAGCGTCCGGGACAGCTACGAGCAGTACTTC. The encoded protein is CSVRDSYEQYF.

J is TRBJ1-5 and V is TRBV27, with 9 nucleotides matching TRBD1. CDR3 length: 15 amino acids. The germline V gene has CDR1 MNHEY and CDR2 SMNVEV (reference sequence). The V and J ends lost 6 bases and 9 bases, in that order; junction bases with no gene match: 12. CDR3 in amino acids: CASRKGTGPTAPQHF. In nucleotides, the CDR3 is TGTGCCAGCAGGAAGGGGACAGGGCCTACGGCGCCCCAGCATTTT.

The V call is TRBV4-1, the J call TRBJ1-2; D unclear. CDR1 is MGHRA, CDR2 YSYEKL, per germline. The V end was cut by 1 base, the J end by 2 bases, with 5 bases between. The CDR3 is 13 amino acids. This CDR3 reads CASSQGRNYGYTF. CDR3 sequence (DNA): TGCGCCAGCAGCCAAGGCAGGAACTATGGCTACACCTTC.

This clone was found a few times. V gene TRBV5-6 combines with J gene TRBJ2-7; 10 nucleotides line up with TRBD2. Germline V gene sequence: CDR1 SGHDT, CDR2 YYEEEE. This CDR3 contains 14 residues. The ends lost 4 bases at V and 9 bases at J; junction bases unmatched: 10. The CDR3 region is CASSPGGAGGAQYF. The CDR3 bases are TGTGCCAGCAGCCCAGGAGGAGCGGGAGGGGCGCAGTACTTC.